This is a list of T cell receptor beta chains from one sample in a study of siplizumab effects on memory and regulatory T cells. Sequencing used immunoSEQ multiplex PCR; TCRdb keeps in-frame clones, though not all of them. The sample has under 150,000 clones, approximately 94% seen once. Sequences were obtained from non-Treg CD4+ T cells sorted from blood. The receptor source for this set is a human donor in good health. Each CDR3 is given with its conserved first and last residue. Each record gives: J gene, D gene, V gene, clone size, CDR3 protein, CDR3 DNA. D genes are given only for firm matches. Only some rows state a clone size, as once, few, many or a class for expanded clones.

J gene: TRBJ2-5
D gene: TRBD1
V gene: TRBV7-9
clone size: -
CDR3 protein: CASSRPGGRETQYF
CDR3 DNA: TGTGCCAGCAGTCGGCCAGGGGGCAGGGAGACCCAGTACTTC

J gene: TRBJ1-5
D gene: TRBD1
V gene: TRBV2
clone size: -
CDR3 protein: CASSENRGLNQPQHF
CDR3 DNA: TGTGCCAGCAGTGAGAACAGGGGTCTAAATCAGCCCCAGCATTTT

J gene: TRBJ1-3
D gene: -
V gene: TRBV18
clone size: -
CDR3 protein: CASSPGQLDISGNTIYF
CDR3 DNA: TGTGCCAGCTCACCCGGTCAGCTCGATATCTCTGGAAACACCATATATTTT

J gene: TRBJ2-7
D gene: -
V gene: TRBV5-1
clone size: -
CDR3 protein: CASSWGSTYEQYF
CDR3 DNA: TGCGCCAGCAGCTGGGGATCTACCTACGAGCAGTACTTC

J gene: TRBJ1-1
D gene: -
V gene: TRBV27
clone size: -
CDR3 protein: CASSLLGNANTEAFF
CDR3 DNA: TGTGCCAGCAGTTTATTAGGGAACGCGAACACTGAAGCTTTCTTT

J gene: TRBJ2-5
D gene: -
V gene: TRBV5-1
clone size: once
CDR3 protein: CASSRNSQQETQYF
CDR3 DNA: TGCGCCAGCAGCCGAAACTCCCAGCAAGAGACCCAGTACTTC

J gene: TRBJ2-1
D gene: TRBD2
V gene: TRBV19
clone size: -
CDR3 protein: CASSIQGLAGKGNEQFF
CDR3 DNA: TGTGCCAGTAGTATTCAAGGACTAGCGGGGAAGGGGAATGAGCAGTTCTTC

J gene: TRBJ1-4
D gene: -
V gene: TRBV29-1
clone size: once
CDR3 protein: CSVGDNPTNEKLFF
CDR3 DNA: TGCAGCGTAGGGGACAACCCAACTAATGAAAAACTGTTTTTT

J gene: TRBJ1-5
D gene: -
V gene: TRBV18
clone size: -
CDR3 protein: CASSPGGTDQPQHF
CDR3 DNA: TGTGCCAGCTCACCAGGGGGGACCGATCAGCCCCAGCATTTT

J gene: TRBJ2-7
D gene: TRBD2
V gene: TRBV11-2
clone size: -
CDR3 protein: CASSLTSWAYEQYF
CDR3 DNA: TGTGCCAGCAGCTTGACTAGCTGGGCCTACGAGCAGTACTTC

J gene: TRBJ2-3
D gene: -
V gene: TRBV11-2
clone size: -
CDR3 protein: CASSPGLDTQYF
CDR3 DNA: TGTGCCAGCAGCCCCGGACTAGATACGCAGTATTTT

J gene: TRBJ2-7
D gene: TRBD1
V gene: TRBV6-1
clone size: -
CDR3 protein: CASSERDRGLNEQYF
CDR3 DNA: TGTGCCAGCAGTGAAAGGGACAGGGGGCTTAACGAGCAGTACTTC

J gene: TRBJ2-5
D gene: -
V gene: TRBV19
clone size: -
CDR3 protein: CASSIDLTLGEKTQYF
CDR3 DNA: TGTGCCAGTAGTATAGATCTAACACTGGGGGAAAAGACCCAGTACTTC

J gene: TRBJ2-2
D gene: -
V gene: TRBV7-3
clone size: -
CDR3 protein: CASSLSGPTGELFF
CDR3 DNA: TGTGCCAGCAGCTTAAGTGGGCCTACCGGGGAGCTGTTTTTT

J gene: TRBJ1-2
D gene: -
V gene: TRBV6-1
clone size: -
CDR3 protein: CASSEAQGAGYGYTF
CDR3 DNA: TGTGCCAGCAGTGAAGCGCAAGGGGCGGGCTATGGCTACACCTTC

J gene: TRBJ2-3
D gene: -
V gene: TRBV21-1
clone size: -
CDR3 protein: CASSECSRDGYTDTQYF
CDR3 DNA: TGTGCCAGCAGCGAGTGCTCCCGGGACGGATACACAGATACGCAGTATTTT

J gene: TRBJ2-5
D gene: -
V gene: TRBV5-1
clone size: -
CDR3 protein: CASSQTGYQETQYF
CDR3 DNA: TGCGCCAGCAGTCAGACGGGGTACCAAGAGACCCAGTACTTC

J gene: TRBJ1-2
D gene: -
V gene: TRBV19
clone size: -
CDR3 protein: CASRIDYGYTF
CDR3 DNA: TGTGCCAGTAGGATAGACTATGGCTACACCTTC

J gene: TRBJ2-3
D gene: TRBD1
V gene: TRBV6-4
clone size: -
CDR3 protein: CASSDTARGTDTQYF
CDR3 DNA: TGTGCCAGCAGTGATACAGCCAGGGGGACAGATACGCAGTATTTT

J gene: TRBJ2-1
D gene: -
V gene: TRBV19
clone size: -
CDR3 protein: CASSVSGGADEQFF
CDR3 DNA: TGTGCCAGTAGTGTTAGCGGAGGAGCCGATGAGCAGTTCTTC

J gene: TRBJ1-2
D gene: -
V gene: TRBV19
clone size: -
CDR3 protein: CASSISSWPREGYTF
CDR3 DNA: TGTGCCAGTAGTATTTCTTCGTGGCCCCGCGAGGGCTACACCTTC

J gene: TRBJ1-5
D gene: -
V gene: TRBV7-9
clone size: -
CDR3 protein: CASSLAGRANQPQHF
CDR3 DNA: TGTGCCAGCAGCTTAGCTGGACGGGCCAATCAGCCCCAGCATTTT

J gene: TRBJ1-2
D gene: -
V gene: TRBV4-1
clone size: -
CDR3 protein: CASSQVRSGAGYGYTF
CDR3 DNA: TGCGCCAGCAGCCAAGTCCGGTCCGGGGCCGGCTATGGCTACACCTTC

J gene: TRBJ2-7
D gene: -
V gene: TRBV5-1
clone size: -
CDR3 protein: CASSMGDSYEQYF
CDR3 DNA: TGCGCCAGCAGCATGGGGGACTCCTACGAGCAGTACTTC

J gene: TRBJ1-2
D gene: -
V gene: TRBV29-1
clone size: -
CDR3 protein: CSVDTVFQGYTF
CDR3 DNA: TGCAGCGTTGATACAGTTTTTCAGGGCTACACCTTC

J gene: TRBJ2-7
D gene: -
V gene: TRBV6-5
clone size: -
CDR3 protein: CASSRGTAGIYEQYF
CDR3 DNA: TGTGCCAGCAGCAGAGGGACGGCGGGGATCTACGAGCAGTACTTC

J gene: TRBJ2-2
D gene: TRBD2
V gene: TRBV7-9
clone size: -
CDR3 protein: CASSLPTSGTGTGELFF
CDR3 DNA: TGTGCCAGCAGCTTACCCACTAGCGGGACTGGCACCGGGGAGCTGTTTTTT

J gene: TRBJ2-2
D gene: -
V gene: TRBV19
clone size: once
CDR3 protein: CASSIGPGVGLRNTGELFF
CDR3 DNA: TGTGCCAGTAGTATAGGTCCTGGGGTGGGGCTCCGAAACACCGGGGAGCTGTTTTTT

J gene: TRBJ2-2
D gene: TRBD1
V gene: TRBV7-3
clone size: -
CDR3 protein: CASSLPQGAHTGELFF
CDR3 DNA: TGTGCCAGCAGCTTACCGCAGGGGGCGCACACCGGGGAGCTGTTTTTT

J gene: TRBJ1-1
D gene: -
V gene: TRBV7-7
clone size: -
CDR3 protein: CASSHDRNTEAFF
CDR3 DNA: TGTGCCAGCAGCCATGACAGGAACACTGAAGCTTTCTTT

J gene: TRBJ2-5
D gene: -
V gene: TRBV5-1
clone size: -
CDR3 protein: CASYYGRAESSGETQYF
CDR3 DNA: TGCGCCAGTTATTACGGACGGGCGGAATCCTCCGGCGAGACCCAGTACTTC

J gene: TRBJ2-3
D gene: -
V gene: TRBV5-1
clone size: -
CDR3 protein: CASSLTGTAPSTDTQYF
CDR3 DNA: TGCGCCAGCAGCTTGACTGGCACAGCTCCCAGCACAGATACGCAGTATTTT

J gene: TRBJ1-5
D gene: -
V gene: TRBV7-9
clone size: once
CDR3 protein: CASSSQTGNQPQHF
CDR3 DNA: TGTGCCAGCAGCTCTCAGACAGGCAATCAGCCCCAGCATTTT

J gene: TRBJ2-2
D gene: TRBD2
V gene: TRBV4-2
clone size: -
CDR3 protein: CASSQELSLAANTGELFF
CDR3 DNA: TGTGCCAGCAGCCAAGAACTTTCACTAGCGGCGAACACCGGGGAGCTGTTTTTT

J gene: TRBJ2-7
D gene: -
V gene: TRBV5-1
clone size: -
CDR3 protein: CASSLERQGGSEQYF
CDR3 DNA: TGCGCCAGCAGCTTGGAGCGGCAGGGGGGTTCCGAGCAGTACTTC

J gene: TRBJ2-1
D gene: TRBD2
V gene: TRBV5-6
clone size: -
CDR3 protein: CASSSGRTSAYNEQFF
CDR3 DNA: TGTGCCAGCAGTTCCGGAAGGACTAGCGCTTACAATGAGCAGTTCTTC

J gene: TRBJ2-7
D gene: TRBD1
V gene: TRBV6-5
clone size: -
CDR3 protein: CASSEVDRGIEQYF
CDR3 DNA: TGTGCCAGCAGTGAAGTTGACAGGGGGATCGAGCAGTACTTC

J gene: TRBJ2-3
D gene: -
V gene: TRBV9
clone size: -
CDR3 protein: CASSVRVADTQYF
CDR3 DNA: TGTGCCAGCAGCGTCAGGGTGGCAGATACGCAGTATTTT

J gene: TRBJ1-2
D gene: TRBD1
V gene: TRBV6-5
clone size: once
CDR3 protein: CASSTGGYGYTF
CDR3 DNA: TGTGCCAGCAGTACAGGGGGGTATGGCTACACCTTC

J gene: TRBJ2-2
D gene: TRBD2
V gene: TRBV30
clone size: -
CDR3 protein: CAWSFSGRANTGELFF
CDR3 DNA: TGTGCCTGGAGCTTTAGCGGGAGAGCAAACACCGGGGAGCTGTTTTTT

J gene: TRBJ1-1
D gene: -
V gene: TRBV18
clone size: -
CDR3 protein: CASLQGQDTEAFF
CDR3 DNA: TGTGCCAGCTTACAGGGCCAAGACACTGAAGCTTTCTTT